This T cell receptor beta chain was retrieved from a study of PD-1 blockade in classical Hodgkin lymphoma. Study-level results: Reports described newly diagnosed patients as having lower baseline TCR diversity than healthy donors. Complete responders possessed baseline diversity comparable to newly diagnosed patients. No one has yet defined what causes the repertoire differences, which may be disease activity or prior therapy.

Every patient had relapsed following autologous stem cell transplantation, and cohorts differed in brentuximab vedotin exposure. TCRdb keeps only in-frame clones here, not all; method: immunoSEQ multiplex PCR. The top ten hold about 10% of the sample, which has about 54,000 clones, less than 95% seen once. Germline lookup yields CDR1 ENHRY and CDR2 SYGVKD. CDR3 length equals 11 residues. Trimming shortened V by 0 bases and J by 5 bases, and 2 bases separated the two germline ends. In regard to this clone: The antigen is undetermined.

This chain connects TRBV10-3 to TRBJ2-7; D is uncertain. The TCR comes from a human donor with classical Hodgkin lymphoma. Here the sequenced sample was peripheral blood mononuclear cells (PBMCs), taken before the second cycle of nivolumab. CDR3 region: CAISESNEQYF. In DNA, the CDR3 is TGTGCCATCAGTGAGTCAAACGAGCAGTACTTC.